The next 21 T cell receptor beta chains were all read from a single sample in a study of blood T cells in healthy people across ages. For the second PCR, which ran for roughly 6 to 12 cycles, a sample-barcoded 5' primer and a J-beta primer mix were used. TCRdb analysed the 5' RACE reads with MiXCR anew, one entry per CDR3 protein. The data hold approximately 1.5 million distinct CDR3 sequences, with approximately 32% observed a single time. Material: blood. The source is a woman aged 25 to 39 in good health.

Worth noting for this clonotype: Since a much larger clone is just one base distant, this may be a read error. Here the CDR3 DNA reads TGCAGCGTTGTCGGGAAATCCTACAAGCAGTACTTC. Its protein product is CSVVGKSYKQYF. The chain employs TRBV29-1 and TRBJ2-4; perhaps TRBD2 as D (5 bases). The CDR3 contains 12 residues. The V end lost 4 bases, the J end lost 13 bases, and 17 bases lay between the germline ends. Germline V gene lookup returns CDR1 SQVTM and CDR2 ANQGSEA.

This sequence joins TRBV28 and TRBJ2-7; the match to TRBD2 covers 8 bases. The junction had 8 bases not matched to a gene; V was cut back by 5 bases and J by 5 bases. CDR3 length equals 14 residues. Germline V CDR1 and CDR2: MDHEN, SYDVKM. The CDR3 DNA reads as TGTGCCAGCAGTGCGGGCGGGGGGTCCCACGAGCAGTACTTC. This encodes CASSAGGGSHEQYF.

The chain links TRBV7-2 to TRBJ2-7, with D possibly matching TRBD2 (6 bases). Germline lookup yields CDR1 SGHTA and CDR2 FQGNSA. Trimming removed 8 bases from V and 6 bases from J, with 17 bases in between. The CDR3 loop spans 13 amino acids. CDR3 amino acids: CASGSGRRVEQYF. The CDR3, as DNA: TGTGCCAGCGGATCCGGACGGAGGGTCGAGCAGTACTTC.

This clonotype has a handful of counts. This chain joins TRBV12-3 or TRBV12-4 and TRBJ1-1, with a possible D match to TRBD1 (5 bases). CDR3 length: 15 residues. The V end lost 8 bases, the J end lost 4 bases, and 20 bases lay between the germline ends. The chain's CDR3 is CASSGGFPGSTEAFF. The CDR3 region has the DNA TGTGCCAGCTCCGGGGGGTTCCCTGGAAGCACTGAAGCTTTCTTT.

The genes are TRBV9 and TRBJ2-1; TRBD2 might be the D (6 bases). This CDR3 has 15 amino acids. V was cut by 0 bases and J by 3 bases, with 10 bases left in between. From germline, CDR1 is SGDLS and CDR2 YYNGEE. The CDR3 protein is CASSVDGLLYNEQFF. DNA of the CDR3: TGTGCCAGCAGCGTAGACGGACTACTCTACAATGAGCAGTTCTTC.

There are many counts of this clonotype. The chain employs TRBV11-1 and TRBJ2-2, with D perhaps matching TRBD2 (5 bases). Germline V gene lookup returns CDR1 SGHAT and CDR2 FQDESV (reference sequence). V dropped 1 base and J dropped 6 bases, with 12 bases sitting between them. The CDR3 extends over 15 amino acids. CDR3 residues: CASSLGRGKAGELFF. The DNA of the CDR3 is TGTGCCAGCAGCTTAGGCCGGGGTAAAGCCGGGGAGCTGTTTTTT.

The rearrangement joins TRBV20-1 to TRBJ2-3, with 9 bases fitting TRBD2. Per the germline V gene, CDR1 is DFQATT and CDR2 is SNEGSKA (reference sequence). The CDR3 length is 15 residues. Germline trimming cut 6 bases from V and 5 bases from J; bases unmatched to any gene: 12. CDR3 bases: TGCAGTGCAAGGGGGCTAGCGGGACCTCTAGATACGCAGTATTTT. Its protein product is CSARGLAGPLDTQYF.

The chain carries TRBV5-1 and TRBJ1-1; the D gene is possibly TRBD1 (5 bases). Germline CDR1 SGHRS, CDR2 YFSETQ. Trimming cost V 0 bases and J 4 bases, with 19 bases left between them. The CDR3 spans 17 residues. The CDR3 region is CASSLVGARLGGTEAFF. The CDR3 bases are TGCGCCAGCAGCTTGGTAGGGGCCAGGTTGGGTGGCACTGAAGCTTTCTTT. The full variable domain, in which reference TRBV5-1 and TRBJ1-1 provide the parts outside the CDR3, is KAGVTQTPRYLIKTRGQQVTLSCSPISGHRSVSWYQQTPGQGLQFLFEYFSETQRNKGNFPGRFSGRQFSNSRSEMNVSTLELGDSALYLCASSLVGARLGGTEAFFGQGTRLTVV.

This clonotype has a handful of counts. The chain carries TRBV4-1 and TRBJ1-4; D perhaps matches TRBD1 (5 bases). V lost 4 bases, J lost 8 bases, and 20 bases lay in between. Looked up from germline, CDR1 is MGHRA and CDR2 is YSYEKL. The CDR3 spans 16 residues. The DNA for the CDR3 is TGCGCCAGCAGCCGCCAACCGGGGAGGGAGGGGGAAAAACTGTTTTTT. Its protein product is CASSRQPGREGEKLFF.

V is TRBV12-3 or TRBV12-4 and J is TRBJ2-4; a possible D gene is TRBD2 (5 bases). The V end was cut by 6 bases, the J end by 13 bases, with 19 bases between. The CDR3 loop spans 13 amino acids. CDR3 sequence reads: CASSPGGHNEQYF. CDR3 sequence (DNA): TGTGCCAGCAGCCCCGGAGGTCACAATGAGCAGTACTTC.

The gene calls are TRBV5-6 and TRBJ2-7, with 10 bases fitting TRBD2. The CDR3 extends over 15 amino acids. The germline gives CDR1 SGHDT, CDR2 YYEEEE. Losses at the gene ends were 0 bases for V and 8 bases for J; bases not matched to a gene: 8. CDR3 region: CASSLVGLAKVKQYF. CDR3 in DNA: TGTGCCAGCAGCTTGGTGGGACTAGCGAAGGTCAAGCAGTACTTC.

About this clonotype itself: At one end, the junction sequence differs from germline, possibly due to a read error. The chain has TRBV7-3 and TRBJ2-1; D is uncertain. The J call is doubtful: the DNA matches TRBJ2-7 better. CDR3 size: 12 residues. In germline, CDR1 is SGHTA, CDR2 FQGTGA. In DNA form, the CDR3 reads TGTGCCGGCAGTTCCTACGCCCGAGAGCAGTACTTC. Translating gives CAGSSYAREQYF.

The chain carries TRBV7-4 and TRBJ1-4; TRBD1 matches 8 bases. The J segment lost 6 bases and the V segment lost 4 bases, leaving 7 bases of the junction unmatched. Germline V gives CDR1 SGHVT, CDR2 SQSDAQ. The CDR3 has 15 residues. The CDR3 bases are TGTGCCAGCAGCTCCCCAGGGGGCGAGGATGAAAAACTGTTTTTT. Protein product: CASSSPGGEDEKLFF.

This clonotype has a handful of counts. The chain links TRBV30 to TRBJ2-1; D not certain. Trimming took 8 bases from V and 7 from J, leaving 24 bases between them. The CDR3 length is 15 residues. Germline V gene sequence: CDR1 GTSNPN, CDR2 SVGIG (reference sequence). The chain's CDR3 is CASIVTEIGRNEQFF. The CDR3 DNA sequence: TGTGCCAGCATCGTCACCGAAATCGGACGAAATGAGCAGTTCTTC.

This clonotype came up a few times. J is TRBJ1-2 and V is TRBV4-1; possible D gene TRBD1, 6 bases. Deletions cut 2 bases from V and 0 bases from J, with 10 bases between. The CDR3 extends over 15 amino acids. Germline CDR1 reads MGHRA; CDR2 reads YSYEKL. The CDR3 DNA reads TGCGCCAGCAGCCAAACGGACAGTTCTAACTATGGCTACACCTTC. Its protein is CASSQTDSSNYGYTF.

V usage is TRBV3-1 and J usage is TRBJ2-3; the match to TRBD1 covers 8 bases. V dropped 0 bases and J dropped 5; count of bases not matched to a gene: 7. The CDR3 contains 16 residues. Germline V gives CDR1 LGHDT, CDR2 YNNKEL (reference sequence). CDR3 coding DNA: TGTGCCAGCAGCCAAGATTCGCCAGGGGGCATAGATACGCAGTATTTT. This encodes CASSQDSPGGIDTQYF.

CDR3 bases: TGTGCCAGCAGTGTTTGGGCAGGGAGCTATGGCTACACCTTC. Translation: CASSVWAGSYGYTF. The V and J genes are TRBV6-1 and TRBJ1-2, with D perhaps matching TRBD1 (5 bases). The V end was cut by 4 bases, the J end by 4 bases, with 13 bases between. This CDR3 comprises 14 residues. Germline assignment: CDR1 MNHNS and CDR2 SASEGT.

Only a few counts were recorded for this clonotype. V gene TRBV5-1 combines with J gene TRBJ1-1; 7 bases line up with TRBD1. Germline V lookup: CDR1 SGHRS, CDR2 YFSETQ. V dropped 1 base and J dropped 5; count of bases not matched to a gene: 8. The CDR3 has 15 amino acids. This chain's CDR3 is CASSLTGDLKTEAFF. The CDR3 region has the DNA TGCGCCAGCAGCTTGACAGGGGATCTAAAAACTGAAGCTTTCTTT.

This clonotype was seen more than once but under ten times. The chain recombines TRBV6-1 with TRBJ1-5; a possible D gene is TRBD1 (6 bases). The germline V gene has CDR1 MNHNS and CDR2 SASEGT. This CDR3 has 15 amino acids. V shed 6 bases and J shed 11 bases, with 23 bases lying between them. In DNA form, the CDR3 reads TGTGCCAGCAGCGTGGGGAGGGGCCGCGAGGGGGCCCAGCATTTT. This gives the protein CASSVGRGREGAQHF.

The V gene is TRBV5-5, the J gene TRBJ1-1; possibly TRBD1 for D (6 bases). Trimming pared 2 bases from V and 5 bases from J, leaving 10 bases between. Germline V gene sequence: CDR1 SGHKS, CDR2 YYEKEE (reference sequence). This CDR3 contains 13 residues. Here the CDR3 DNA reads TGTGCCAGCAGCTTTTTGGGGGCGACTGAAGCTTTCTTT. Translation gives CASSFLGATEAFF.

The chain carries TRBV20-1 and TRBJ2-3; 9 nucleotides match TRBD2. The length of the CDR3 is 13 residues. CDR1 is DFQATT, CDR2 SNEGSKA, per germline (reference sequence). With V trimmed by 6 bases and J by 1 base, 2 bases remained unmatched. DNA of the CDR3: TGCAGTGCCCTAGCGGGGCGCACAGATACGCAGTATTTT. It is translated as CSALAGRTDTQYF.